These 23 T cell receptor beta chains share one sample of origin, sequenced in a study of cytomegalovirus exposure and HLA in healthy donors (dated by TCRdb to about 2017). The library relied on the immunoSEQ multiplex PCR assay. For the multiplex PCR, a mixture combining 60 forward primers for TCR Vbeta segments and 13 reverse primers for TCR Jbeta segments was used. TCRdb obtained this table from immuneACCESS and retained in-frame rearrangements with V and J assigned. These tables miss some clones; where compared with another copy, unresolved V genes account for less than half of the shortfall, and the remainder is unexplained. For this sample there are around 140,000 clones; around 75% appear just once. The ten largest clones capture 6.5% to 9% of the sample. The sample taken for sequencing was PBMCs. The receptor set was obtained from a young man in good health and CMV-seronegative.

The rearrangement uses TRBV2 and TRBJ2-5; 8 nucleotides match TRBD1. V trimming: 6 bases; J trimming: 7 bases; junction bases outside the gene matches: 19. The germline V gene has CDR1 SNHLY and CDR2 FYNNEI. The CDR3 length is 17 residues. For the CDR3, the DNA is TGTGCCAGCAGAACTAGGGGGACAGGATTTTTGGGCGGGACCCAGTACTTC. Protein sequence: CASRTRGTGFLGGTQYF. The entire variable domain, with the rest obtained from reference TRBV2 and TRBJ2-5, is as follows: EPEVTQTPSHQVTQMGQEVILRCVPISNHLYFYWYRQILGQKVEFLVSFYNNEISEKSEIFDDQFSVERPDGSNFTLKIRSTKLEDSAMYFCASRTRGTGFLGGTQYFGPGTRLLVL.

The chain carries TRBV6-1 and TRBJ2-1, with TRBD1 matching 7 bases. Germline CDR1 and CDR2: MNHNS and SASEGT. The V and J ends lost 2 bases and 8 bases, in that order; junction bases with no gene match: 9. The length of the CDR3 is 15 residues. CDR3 residues: CASSEFIQGRDEQFF. The CDR3 DNA sequence: TGTGCCAGCAGTGAATTTATACAGGGGCGCGATGAGCAGTTCTTC.

The chain uses TRBV5-1 and TRBJ1-5; tentative D call: TRBD1 (5 bases). The V end was cut by 3 bases, the J end by 9 bases, with 13 bases between. This CDR3 is 13 amino acids long. The germline V gene encodes CDR1 SGHRS and CDR2 YFSETQ. This CDR3 is CASSSLPGGPQHF. The CDR3 DNA is TGCGCCAGCAGCTCGCTCCCGGGGGGGCCCCAGCATTTT.

The gene calls are TRBV14 and TRBJ2-5; 7 bases are shared with TRBD1. The CDR3 is 15 amino acids. Losses at the gene ends were 4 bases for V and 2 bases for J; bases not matched to a gene: 7. Germline V gene data show CDR1 as SGHDN and CDR2 as FVKESK. The CDR3 region is CASSRFWTGQETQYF. CDR3 coding DNA: TGTGCCAGCAGCCGCTTTTGGACAGGACAAGAGACCCAGTACTTC.

The chain couples TRBV5-1 to TRBJ2-5; D remains ambiguous. The CDR3 consists of 13 residues. Germline V gene data show CDR1 as SGHRS and CDR2 as YFSETQ. V was shortened by 1 base and J by 2 bases, with 6 bases between the two germline ends. The CDR3 reads CASSLYSQETQYF. CDR3 nucleotides: TGCGCCAGCAGCTTGTACAGTCAAGAGACCCAGTACTTC. Looking up the rest from reference TRBV5-1 and TRBJ2-5 gives the full variable domain: KAGVTQTPRYLIKTRGQQVTLSCSPISGHRSVSWYQQTPGQGLQFLFEYFSETQRNKGNFPGRFSGRQFSNSRSEMNVSTLELGDSALYLCASSLYSQETQYFGPGTRLLVL.

This clone was picked up a small number of times. The rearrangement links TRBV28 to TRBJ1-1; no clear D. Germline CDR1 MDHEN, CDR2 SYDVKM. This CDR3 contains 16 residues. V lost 2 bases and J 0 bases, leaving 13 bases between the germline ends. The CDR3 DNA sequence: TGTGCCAGCAGTTTAGGAGTAGGAATCATGAACACTGAAGCTTTCTTT. Encoded protein: CASSLGVGIMNTEAFF.

This clone was counted only a few times. The rearrangement uses TRBV19 and TRBJ2-7, with D perhaps TRBD1 (6 bases). The CDR3 is made up of 18 amino acids. The germline gives CDR1 LNHDA, CDR2 SQIVND (reference sequence). Trimming shortened V by 3 bases and J by 0 bases, and 21 bases separated the two germline ends. CDR3 loop: CASSMGPFRTAFSYEQYF. The CDR3 DNA follows: TGTGCCAGTAGTATGGGGCCCTTCCGGACAGCCTTCTCCTACGAGCAGTACTTC.

In this sample, this clone turned up a few times. Other DNA sequences from this sample encode an identical CDR3 as well. This chain uses TRBV19 with TRBJ2-7, with D maybe TRBD1 (6 bases). Between the trimmed V and J ends, which lost 6 bases and 3 bases, there was a span of 12 bases. Looked up from germline, CDR1 is LNHDA and CDR2 is SQIVND (reference sequence). The CDR3 runs 13 residues. Here the CDR3 reads CASSPAGDYEQYF. In nucleotides, the CDR3 is TGTGCCAGTAGCCCCGCAGGGGACTACGAGCAGTACTTC.

With respect to this clone: Mismatch with germline at one junction end may stem from a read error. The CDR3 loop reads CASSQGTVQEAQYF. For the CDR3, the DNA is TGTGCCAGCAGCCAAGGGACAGTCCAAGAGGCCCAGTACTTC. V is TRBV5-4 and J is TRBJ2-5; 7 bases agree with TRBD1. The CDR3 is 14 residues long. Germline CDR1 and CDR2: SGHNT and YYREEE (reference sequence).

The chain carries TRBV5-1 and TRBJ1-2, with 10 bases that match TRBD1. With V trimmed by 0 bases and J by 7 bases, 15 bases remained unmatched. This CDR3 is 18 amino acids long. The germline gives CDR1 SGHRS, CDR2 YFSETQ. Here the CDR3 reads CASSLAEGTGEGVSGYTF. The CDR3 nucleotides are TGCGCCAGCAGCTTGGCCGAGGGGACAGGGGAGGGAGTTAGTGGCTACACCTTC.

V and J are TRBV15 and TRBJ1-4; weak D call: TRBD1 (6 bases). From germline, CDR1 is LNHNV and CDR2 YYDKDF (reference sequence). CDR3 length equals 18 residues. Trimming cost V 2 bases and J 4 bases, with 20 bases left between them. As DNA, the CDR3 is TGTGCCACCAGCAGATTTCCCTGGACGGGGGGCCTTAATGAAAAACTGTTTTTT. Amino acids: CATSRFPWTGGLNEKLFF.

This clone was picked up a small number of times. The chain carries TRBV28 and TRBJ2-7, with D uncertain. The V gene lost 3 bases and the J gene lost 5 bases, with 14 bases spanning the gap. There are 14 residues in the CDR3. In germline, CDR1 is MDHEN, CDR2 SYDVKM. As DNA, the CDR3 is TGTGCCAGCAGTTTTGTACAGATTGGTCACGAGCAGTACTTC. It is translated as CASSFVQIGHEQYF. The full variable domain, its missing parts supplied by reference TRBV28 and TRBJ2-7, is DVKVTQSSRYLVKRTGEKVFLECVQDMDHENMFWYRQDPGLGLRLIYFSYDVKMKEKGDIPEGYSVSREKKERFSLILESASTNQTSMYLCASSFVQIGHEQYFGPGTRLTVT.

The V and J genes are TRBV7-9 and TRBJ2-7, with 8 positions matching TRBD2. CDR1 and CDR2 from the germline V gene are SEHNR and FQNEAQ (reference sequence). J lost 0 bases, V lost 5 bases, and 15 bases had no gene match. This CDR3 contains 18 residues. The CDR3 spells CASSPGVAGSKSSYEQYF. CDR3 bases: TGTGCCAGCAGCCCCGGGGTAGCGGGAAGCAAGAGCTCCTACGAGCAGTACTTC.

The V and J genes are TRBV9 and TRBJ1-1; no definite D call. V was trimmed by 4 bases and J by 4 bases, leaving 11 bases between them. Germline-derived CDR1 and CDR2 are SGDLS and YYNGEE. This CDR3 has 13 amino acids. CDR3 sequence: CASSPGISTEAFF. CDR3 sequence (DNA): TGTGCCAGCAGCCCAGGCATATCCACTGAAGCTTTCTTT.

The rearrangement links TRBV12-5 to TRBJ1-2, with 10 bases aligning to TRBD1. This CDR3 contains 13 residues. The V and J ends lost 1 base and 13 bases, in that order; junction bases with no gene match: 6. The germline gives CDR1 LGHNT, CDR2 FRNRAP. The CDR3 is CASGLAGTGESTF. CDR3 nucleotides: TGTGCTAGTGGTTTGGCGGGGACAGGGGAATCCACCTTC. The variable domain in full, with the rest retrieved from reference TRBV12-5 and TRBJ1-2, is DARVTQTPRHKVTEMGQEVTMRCQPILGHNTVFWYRQTMMQGLELLAYFRNRAPLDDSGMPKDRFSAEMPDATLATLKIQPSEPRDSAVYFCASGLAGTGESTFGSGTRLTVV.

The J gene is TRBJ2-5, the V gene TRBV10-2, with 8 bases identical to TRBD1. After removal of 6 bases from V and 7 bases from J, the junction contained 10 bases not matched to a gene. The CDR3 totals 14 residues. From germline, CDR1 is WSHSY and CDR2 SAAADI. In nucleotides, the CDR3 is TGCGCCAGCAGGGAAGGACAGGGTGGCGGGACCCAGTACTTC. Translated: CASREGQGGGTQYF.

The chain has TRBV28 and TRBJ2-5, with 11 bases lining up with TRBD1. The V gene's germline CDR1 is MDHEN and CDR2 SYDVKM. V lost 6 bases to trimming and J lost 4 bases; unmatched junction nucleotides: 13. There are 17 residues in the CDR3. The CDR3: CASSPWTGGYGGETQYF. CDR3 bases: TGTGCCAGCAGCCCATGGACAGGGGGCTATGGAGGAGAGACCCAGTACTTC. The variable domain in full, with the rest retrieved from reference TRBV28 and TRBJ2-5, is DVKVTQSSRYLVKRTGEKVFLECVQDMDHENMFWYRQDPGLGLRLIYFSYDVKMKEKGDIPEGYSVSREKKERFSLILESASTNQTSMYLCASSPWTGGYGGETQYFGPGTRLLVL.

The genes are TRBV27 and TRBJ2-7; D is perhaps TRBD1 (5 bases). V lost 1 base, J lost 0 bases, and 7 bases lay in between. Germline CDR1 reads MNHEY; CDR2 reads SMNVEV (reference sequence). The CDR3 contains 14 residues. The DNA of the CDR3 is TGTGCCAGCAGTTTATTACAGGCCTCCTACGAGCAGTACTTC. Translated, it gives CASSLLQASYEQYF.

The CDR3 bases are TGTGCCAGCAGACTGGGACTTCCGAACTCAGGCTACACCTTC. Protein: CASRLGLPNSGYTF. The chain couples TRBV6-5 to TRBJ1-2; weak D call: TRBD1 (5 bases). This CDR3 is 14 amino acids long. Per germline, CDR1 MNHEY and CDR2 SVGAGI. The V gene lost 6 bases and the J gene lost 8 bases, with 19 bases spanning the gap.

This rearrangement joins TRBV7-6 to TRBJ2-7; 10 nucleotides line up with TRBD1. The germline V gene encodes CDR1 SGHVS and CDR2 FNYEAQ. The CDR3 runs 16 residues. V lost 4 bases, J lost 5 bases, and 11 bases stayed unmatched. The CDR3 loop reads CASSSILTGGGDEQYF. The CDR3 nucleotides are TGTGCCAGCAGCTCTATACTGACAGGGGGCGGGGACGAGCAGTACTTC.

V is TRBV30 and J is TRBJ2-7; TRBD1 is a possible D gene (5 bases). Germline CDR1 reads GTSNPN; CDR2 reads SVGIG (reference sequence). This CDR3 has 14 residues. V was trimmed by 3 bases and J by 0 bases, leaving 12 bases between them. CDR3 sequence reads: CAWREGASSYEQYF. As DNA, the CDR3 is TGTGCCTGGAGAGAAGGGGCCAGCTCCTACGAGCAGTACTTC.

Concerning this clone: One end of the junction fails to match germline, which may point to a read error. V is TRBV7-9 and J is TRBJ2-1; TRBD2 matches at 8 bases. The CDR3 sequence is 13 residues long. Germline CDR1 is SEHNR and CDR2 is FQNEAQ (reference sequence). The CDR3, as DNA: TGTTCCAGCCAAGCGGGGGCCTACAATGAGCAGTTCTTC. This sequence encodes CSSQAGAYNEQFF. The full variable domain, completed using reference TRBV7-9 and TRBJ2-1, is DTGVSQNPRHKITKRGQNVTFRCDPISEHNRLYWYRQTLGQGPEFLTYFQNEAQLEKSRLLSDRFSAERPKGSFSTLEIQRTEQGDSAMYLCSSQAGAYNEQFFGPGTRLTVL.

The chain links TRBV15 to TRBJ1-4; 7 bases match TRBD1. From germline, CDR1 is LNHNV and CDR2 YYDKDF (reference sequence). Trimming at V came to 10 bases and at J to 7 bases, leaving 6 bases not matched to a gene. The CDR3 covers 12 residues. The CDR3 spells CASRQGSEKLFF. CDR3 nucleotide sequence: TGTGCCAGTCGACAGGGTTCTGAAAAACTGTTTTTT. The full variable domain, with the rest looked up from reference TRBV15 and TRBJ1-4, is DAMVIQNPRYQVTQFGKPVTLSCSQTLNHNVMYWYQQKSSQAPKLLFHYYDKDFNNEADTPDNFQSRRPNTSFCFLDIRSPGLGDTAMYLCASRQGSEKLFFGSGTQLSVL.